This TCR beta chain derives from a study of cytomegalovirus exposure and HLA in healthy donors. Study-level results: It was in a later analysis that TCR association rates were seen to vary by HLA locus, highest for DRB1 and lowest for HLA-C.

The CDR3 length is 15 residues. After removal of 1 base from V and 5 bases from J, the junction contained 6 bases not matched to a gene. Germline assignment: CDR1 SGHVS and CDR2 FQNEAQ. With regard to this clone: Its antigen is as yet unknown.

Researchers ran the PCR with 60 Vbeta and 13 Jbeta primers. The protocol was immunoSEQ multiplex PCR, while the TCRdb copy is restricted to in-frame clones and leaves out a portion. The repertoire holds some 120,000 clones, with approximately 87% as singletons. This chain connects TRBV7-8 to TRBJ1-2; 8 bases match TRBD1. Source material: PBMCs. This TCR was sampled from a young man in good health and CMV-seropositive. DNA of the CDR3: TGTGCCAGCAGCTTAGTCGCAGGGGGCACTTATGGCTACACCTTC. Its translation is CASSLVAGGTYGYTF.